Listed below are T cell receptor beta chains from one sample, sequenced in a study of blood T cell repertoires in COVID-19. Repertoires were generated with immunoSEQ multiplex PCR, while TCRdb's copy carries only in-frame clones and drops some. The data show 140,000 to 150,000 clones, roughly 87% seen once. Material for sequencing was peripheral blood. The origin of the receptors is a man between 65 and 85 years old with acute or convalescent COVID-19. CDR3s include the opening cysteine and the closing phenylalanine or tryptophan. Each record gives: clone size, V gene, J gene, D gene, CDR3 protein, CDR3 DNA. D genes are given only for firm matches. Size is stated for part of the rows, as once, few or many counts, or as a class when the clone is expanded.

>NA|TRBV18|TRBJ1-1|NA
CASSSMLLEAFF
TGTGCCAGCTCATCAATGCTACTTGAAGCTTTCTTT
>NA|TRBV3-1/TRBV3-2|TRBJ2-5|TRBD2
CASSRDGGGETQYF
TGTGCCAGCAGCAGGGACGGCGGGGGAGAGACCCAGTACTTC
>NA|TRBV18|TRBJ2-2|TRBD1
CASSSRQGENTGELFF
TGTGCCAGCTCATCGCGACAGGGGGAGAACACCGGGGAGCTGTTTTTT
>NA|TRBV11-2|TRBJ2-3|NA
CASSFWRGRTDTQYF
TGTGCCAGCAGCTTTTGGCGGGGGCGCACAGATACGCAGTATTTT
>NA|TRBV24-1|TRBJ1-6|NA
CAYQCEGPGVVSSPLHF
NA
>NA|TRBV19|TRBJ1-4|NA
CASSPGSNEKLFF
TGTGCCAGTAGTCCAGGGTCTAATGAAAAACTGTTTTTT
>NA|TRBV2|TRBJ2-1|TRBD1
CASRGDRGTYNEQFF
TGTGCCAGCAGGGGGGACAGGGGCACCTACAATGAGCAGTTCTTC
>NA|TRBV7-4|TRBJ2-1|NA
CASSLALGRSYNEQFF
TGTGCCAGCAGCTTAGCGCTAGGCCGCTCCTACAATGAGCAGTTCTTC
>NA|TRBV5-1|TRBJ2-5|NA
CASSPPESSGQETQYF
TGCGCCAGCAGCCCACCTGAGAGCTCGGGACAAGAGACCCAGTACTTC
>few|TRBV19|TRBJ2-4|NA
CASVALIGNIQYF
TGTGCCAGCGTAGCCTTGATTGGAAACATTCAGTACTTC
>NA|TRBV7-2|TRBJ2-1|TRBD2
CASSLTLAGGAYNEQFF
TGTGCCAGCAGCTTAACTCTAGCGGGGGGCGCCTACAATGAGCAGTTCTTC
>NA|TRBV18|TRBJ2-2|NA
CASSPDSANTGELFF
TGTGCCAGCTCTCCGGACAGCGCGAACACCGGGGAGCTGTTTTTT
>NA|TRBV28|TRBJ2-7|NA
CASSLNRQISYEQYF
TGTGCCAGCAGTTTGAATAGACAGATCTCCTACGAGCAGTACTTC
>NA|TRBV6-1|TRBJ2-1|NA
CASSESGDYNEQFF
TGTGCCAGCAGTGAATCCGGAGACTACAATGAGCAGTTCTTC
>NA|TRBV21-1|TRBJ1-4|NA
CASNRDLDEKLFF
TGTGCCAGCAACAGGGATCTGGATGAAAAACTGTTTTTT
>NA|TRBV7-2|TRBJ2-7|TRBD2
CASSSGLAGTFLREQYF
TGTGCCAGCAGCTCTGGACTAGCGGGGACCTTCCTACGAGAGCAGTACTTC
>NA|TRBV27|TRBJ1-4|TRBD1
CASSLSPDRSNEKLFF
TGTGCCAGCAGTCTCTCCCCGGACAGGTCTAATGAAAAACTGTTTTTT
>NA|TRBV5-4|TRBJ2-3|NA
CASSFQNTDTQYF
TGTGCCAGCAGCTTCCAGAACACAGATACGCAGTATTTT
>NA|TRBV30|TRBJ2-3|TRBD1
CAWSDRGKSTDTQYF
TGTGCCTGGAGCGACAGGGGAAAAAGCACAGATACGCAGTATTTT
>once|TRBV6-5|TRBJ2-3|NA
CASSPLANTDTQYF
TGTGCCAGCAGTCCTCTAGCGAACACAGATACGCAGTATTTT
>once|TRBV3-1/TRBV3-2|TRBJ2-5|TRBD2
CASSRGLAGTETQYF
TGTGCCAGCAGCCGAGGACTAGCGGGGACAGAGACCCAGTACTTC
>NA|TRBV2|TRBJ2-1|TRBD1
CASNRLGGQTPQFF
TGTGCCAGCAACCGACTTGGGGGACAGACACCCCAGTTCTTC
>NA|TRBV4-1|TRBJ1-1|TRBD1
CASSLDRVSFF
TGCGCCAGCAGCCTCGACAGGGTTTCTTTCTTT
>NA|TRBV30|TRBJ2-5|TRBD1
CAWSFRQGLRETQYF
TGTGCCTGGAGTTTCCGACAGGGTCTAAGGGAGACCCAGTACTTC
>NA|TRBV9|TRBJ1-3|NA
CASSVGGLGAHAGNTIYF
TGTGCCAGCAGCGTAGGGGGGTTGGGGGCGCATGCTGGAAACACCATATATTTT
>NA|TRBV4-1|TRBJ2-5|NA
CASSQDQGETQYF
TGCGCCAGCAGCCAAGATCAGGGAGAGACCCAGTACTTC
>NA|TRBV19|TRBJ1-1|NA
CASSIGHTEAFF
TGTGCCAGTAGTATAGGGCACACTGAAGCTTTCTTT
>NA|TRBV27|TRBJ1-2|NA
CASTPDSHSIGYTF
TGTGCCAGCACTCCCGACAGCCACTCTATTGGCTACACCTTC
>NA|TRBV9|TRBJ2-1|TRBD2
CASSVGLAGGAYNEQFF
TGTGCCAGCAGCGTAGGACTAGCGGGAGGAGCCTACAATGAGCAGTTCTTC